The 21 T cell receptor beta chains reported below all come from one sample, sequenced in a study of response to subunit inactivated influenza vaccine. TCRdb independently ran MiXCR on the RT-PCR reads; one entry per CDR3 protein. This repertoire shows over 800,000 distinct CDR3 sequences, around 20% found once; its top ten account for about a tenth. The input for sequencing was PBMCs from blood, taken 4 to 6 days after vaccination. These receptors were taken from a man between 50 and 59 years old who received an inactivated influenza vaccine.

This clonotype was observed many times. The V call is TRBV20-1, the J call TRBJ1-1, with no clear D. This CDR3 has 12 amino acids. V was pared by 1 base and J by 10 bases, with 13 bases between. CDR1 is DFQATT and CDR2 is SNEGSKA in the germline V gene (reference sequence). The CDR3, as DNA: TGCAGTGCTAGAGTGGGAGTCGTGGGAGCTTTCTTT. It yields the protein CSARVGVVGAFF.

This clonotype was counted ten times or more. The chain recombines TRBV12-3 or TRBV12-4 with TRBJ2-5; D is undetermined. V was pared by 7 bases and J by 4 bases, with 7 bases between. This CDR3 has 11 amino acids. The CDR3 reads CASTSAETQYF. CDR3 sequence (DNA): TGTGCCAGCACCTCTGCAGAGACCCAGTACTTC.

The chain combines TRBV18 with TRBJ2-4; 7 nucleotides match TRBD2. This CDR3 contains 16 residues. Looked up from germline, CDR1 is KGHSH and CDR2 is LQKENI. V lost 2 bases and J lost 6; bases outside the gene matches: 10. Here the CDR3 reads CASSPVASRGINIQYF. In DNA form, the CDR3 reads TGTGCCAGCTCACCAGTCGCGTCGCGGGGGATAAACATTCAGTACTTC.

This clonotype was recorded once. The chain couples TRBV29-1 to TRBJ2-7; a possible D gene is TRBD2 (6 bases). Germline CDR1 is SQVTM and CDR2 is ANQGSEA. This CDR3 has 13 residues. V was clipped by 3 bases and J by 7 bases, with 16 bases between them. CDR3 loop: CSVDRELRGEQYF. The CDR3 DNA sequence: TGCAGCGTTGACAGGGAACTACGGGGGGAGCAGTACTTC.

V gene TRBV5-1 combines with J gene TRBJ2-7; tentatively, D is TRBD1 (6 bases). Germline V lookup: CDR1 SGHRS, CDR2 YFSETQ. The germline V and J ends were trimmed by 0 bases and 6 bases, with 13 bases remaining between them. This CDR3 comprises 14 residues. CDR3 DNA: TGCGCCAGCAGCTTGGATGTACAGGGTGCCGAGCAGTACTTC. This translates into CASSLDVQGAEQYF.

This clonotype has a single count. This chain connects TRBV20-1 to TRBJ2-1, with TRBD2 matching over 10 bases. CDR1 and CDR2 (germline): DFQATT, SNEGSKA (reference sequence). The V gene end was trimmed by 6 bases and the J gene end by 5 bases; junction bases not matched to a gene: 10. The CDR3 is 15 residues long. This CDR3 is CSAVPLAGVNNEQFF. As DNA, the CDR3 is TGCAGTGCCGTACCTCTAGCGGGGGTTAACAATGAGCAGTTCTTC.

This clonotype has only a few counts. This chain links TRBV4-3 with TRBJ1-6, with TRBD1 matching 7 bases. Germline V gives CDR1 LGHNA, CDR2 YSLEER. The CDR3 extends over 15 amino acids. V dropped 4 bases and J dropped 12; count of bases not matched to a gene: 12. The CDR3 loop reads CASSPARDRVIPLHF. The CDR3 DNA reads as TGCGCCAGCAGCCCGGCCCGAGACAGGGTGATACCCCTCCACTTT.

At least ten counts were recorded for this clonotype. V gene TRBV29-1 combines with J gene TRBJ2-3, with 8 bases matching TRBD1. The V gene end was trimmed by 5 bases and the J gene end by 3 bases; junction bases not matched to a gene: 10. Looked up from germline, CDR1 is SQVTM and CDR2 is ANQGSEA. The CDR3 extends over 15 amino acids. The CDR3 DNA follows: TGCAGCGTTAGTCAGGGGGCGGCTGGTACAGATACGCAGTATTTT. It encodes CSVSQGAAGTDTQYF.

This clonotype was seen only a few times. This rearrangement joins TRBV10-3 to TRBJ2-4; 8 positions agree with TRBD1. The CDR3 is 16 amino acids. Looked up from germline, CDR1 is ENHRY and CDR2 is SYGVKD. The CDR3 is CADVRTGLNAKNIQYF. For the CDR3, the DNA is TGTGCGGACGTCCGGACAGGGCTTAATGCCAAAAACATTCAGTACTTC.

The chain combines TRBV28 with TRBJ2-5; D may correspond to TRBD1 or TRBD2 (5 bases each). Germline V gives CDR1 MDHEN, CDR2 SYDVKM. This CDR3 contains 13 residues. Trimming pared 6 bases from V and 5 bases from J, leaving 13 bases between. This CDR3 is CASRVRDRETQYF. The CDR3 DNA follows: TGTGCCAGCAGGGTCCGGGACCGGGAGACCCAGTACTTC.

This chain links TRBV12-3 or TRBV12-4 with TRBJ1-5, with 9 nucleotides matching TRBD1. V was pared by 8 bases and J by 6 bases, with 8 bases of the junction left unmatched. The CDR3 spans 14 residues. The DNA for the CDR3 is TGTGCCAGCGCTGGGACAGGGAGGGCTCAGCCCCAGCATTTT. This sequence encodes CASAGTGRAQPQHF.

V usage is TRBV27 and J usage is TRBJ2-5; 8 bases are a match to TRBD1. Germline loops: CDR1 MNHEY, CDR2 SMNVEV (reference sequence). J gave up 4 bases and V 6 bases, and 13 bases lay outside the gene matches. The CDR3 is made up of 16 amino acids. CDR3 in amino acids: CASSDRTGPLRETQYF. The CDR3 DNA is TGTGCCAGCAGCGATAGGACAGGGCCATTGCGAGAGACCCAGTACTTC.

V is TRBV28 and J is TRBJ2-1; tentative D call: TRBD1 (5 bases). The CDR3 contains 14 residues. Germline loops: CDR1 MDHEN, CDR2 SYDVKM. Trimming took 1 base from V and 13 from J, leaving 17 bases between them. The CDR3 bases are TGTGCCAGCAGTTTATTAGCAGGGTTAGGAAACCAGTTCTTC. Its translation: CASSLLAGLGNQFF.

This clonotype turned up a few times. The chain couples TRBV20-1 to TRBJ2-3, with D possibly matching TRBD2 (5 bases). The V and J ends lost 3 bases and 2 bases respectively, with 15 bases between them. The V gene's germline CDR1 is DFQATT and CDR2 SNEGSKA (reference sequence). CDR3 length: 15 residues. Here the CDR3 DNA reads TGCAGTGCTAGTGGCCTAGCCGAGAACACAGATACGCAGTATTTT. Translating it yields CSASGLAENTDTQYF.

This clonotype appeared a few times. The chain joins TRBV12-3 or TRBV12-4 to TRBJ2-1, with 14 bases aligning to TRBD2. This CDR3 has 17 residues. With 4 bases clipped from V and 4 bases from J, the junction kept 6 bases outside the gene matches. The CDR3 protein is CASSSGLAGGSYNEQFF. CDR3 nucleotide sequence: TGTGCCAGCAGTTCCGGACTAGCGGGGGGTTCGTACAATGAGCAGTTCTTC.

The CDR3 reads CASSRRLEGRHQPQHF. The CDR3 DNA sequence: TGTGCCAGTAGCCGTCGCCTAGAGGGGAGGCATCAGCCCCAGCATTTT. The chain joins TRBV19 to TRBJ1-5, with D possibly TRBD1 on 5 matching bases. Germline loops: CDR1 LNHDA, CDR2 SQIVND (reference sequence). CDR3 length: 16 residues. V was cut by 6 bases and J by 5 bases, with 20 bases left in between. Full variable domain (outside the CDR3, taken from reference TRBV19 and TRBJ1-5): DGGITQSPKYLFRKEGQNVTLSCEQNLNHDAMYWYRQDPGQGLRLIYYSQIVNDFQKGDIAEGYSVSREKKESFPLTVTSAQKNPTAFYLCASSRRLEGRHQPQHFGDGTRLSIL.

The chain employs TRBV20-1 and TRBJ1-2; D perhaps matches TRBD1 (5 bases). Trimming cost V 2 bases and J 2 bases, with 12 bases left between them. There are 14 residues in the CDR3. Germline lookup yields CDR1 DFQATT and CDR2 SNEGSKA (reference sequence). The chain's CDR3 is CSARSPGLNYGYTF. The CDR3 DNA reads TGCAGTGCTAGATCCCCGGGACTGAACTATGGCTACACCTTC.

This clonotype was counted only a few times. The chain couples TRBV4-3 to TRBJ2-3; the match to TRBD1 covers 7 bases. With V trimmed by 0 bases and J by 3 bases, 3 bases remained unmatched. Germline V lookup: CDR1 LGHNA, CDR2 YSLEER. This CDR3 comprises 15 residues. CDR3 region: CASSQDKTGTDTQYF. The CDR3 DNA is TGCGCCAGCAGCCAAGATAAGACAGGGACAGATACGCAGTATTTT.

This clonotype was seen more than once but under ten times. CDR3 DNA sequence: TGTGCCAGCAGAGCGGGCCAGAACTACGAGCAGTACTTC. It codes for CASRAGQNYEQYF. The chain combines TRBV28 with TRBJ2-7; tentative D call: TRBD2 (6 bases). Trimming pared 6 bases from V and 3 bases from J, leaving 12 bases between. Looked up from germline, CDR1 is MDHEN and CDR2 is SYDVKM. This CDR3 is built from 13 residues.

This clonotype was observed at least ten times. The chain recombines TRBV20-1 with TRBJ2-1, with D possibly called TRBD1 or TRBD2 (7 bases each). The CDR3 loop spans 12 amino acids. Per the germline V gene, CDR1 is DFQATT and CDR2 is SNEGSKA (reference sequence). Trimming shortened V by 5 bases and J by 12 bases, and 17 bases separated the two germline ends. This CDR3 is CSAGGGGYGQFF. CDR3 in DNA: TGCAGTGCTGGGGGAGGGGGCTATGGGCAGTTCTTC.

This clonotype turned up a few times. This chain joins TRBV20-1 and TRBJ2-7, with no clear D. The ends were cut back, 0 bases at V and 5 bases at J, with 11 bases in the middle. The CDR3 sequence is 13 residues long. CDR1 is DFQATT and CDR2 is SNEGSKA in the germline V gene (reference sequence). CDR3 loop: CSARDPREDEQYF. CDR3 in DNA: TGCAGTGCTAGAGACCCTAGAGAGGACGAGCAGTACTTC.